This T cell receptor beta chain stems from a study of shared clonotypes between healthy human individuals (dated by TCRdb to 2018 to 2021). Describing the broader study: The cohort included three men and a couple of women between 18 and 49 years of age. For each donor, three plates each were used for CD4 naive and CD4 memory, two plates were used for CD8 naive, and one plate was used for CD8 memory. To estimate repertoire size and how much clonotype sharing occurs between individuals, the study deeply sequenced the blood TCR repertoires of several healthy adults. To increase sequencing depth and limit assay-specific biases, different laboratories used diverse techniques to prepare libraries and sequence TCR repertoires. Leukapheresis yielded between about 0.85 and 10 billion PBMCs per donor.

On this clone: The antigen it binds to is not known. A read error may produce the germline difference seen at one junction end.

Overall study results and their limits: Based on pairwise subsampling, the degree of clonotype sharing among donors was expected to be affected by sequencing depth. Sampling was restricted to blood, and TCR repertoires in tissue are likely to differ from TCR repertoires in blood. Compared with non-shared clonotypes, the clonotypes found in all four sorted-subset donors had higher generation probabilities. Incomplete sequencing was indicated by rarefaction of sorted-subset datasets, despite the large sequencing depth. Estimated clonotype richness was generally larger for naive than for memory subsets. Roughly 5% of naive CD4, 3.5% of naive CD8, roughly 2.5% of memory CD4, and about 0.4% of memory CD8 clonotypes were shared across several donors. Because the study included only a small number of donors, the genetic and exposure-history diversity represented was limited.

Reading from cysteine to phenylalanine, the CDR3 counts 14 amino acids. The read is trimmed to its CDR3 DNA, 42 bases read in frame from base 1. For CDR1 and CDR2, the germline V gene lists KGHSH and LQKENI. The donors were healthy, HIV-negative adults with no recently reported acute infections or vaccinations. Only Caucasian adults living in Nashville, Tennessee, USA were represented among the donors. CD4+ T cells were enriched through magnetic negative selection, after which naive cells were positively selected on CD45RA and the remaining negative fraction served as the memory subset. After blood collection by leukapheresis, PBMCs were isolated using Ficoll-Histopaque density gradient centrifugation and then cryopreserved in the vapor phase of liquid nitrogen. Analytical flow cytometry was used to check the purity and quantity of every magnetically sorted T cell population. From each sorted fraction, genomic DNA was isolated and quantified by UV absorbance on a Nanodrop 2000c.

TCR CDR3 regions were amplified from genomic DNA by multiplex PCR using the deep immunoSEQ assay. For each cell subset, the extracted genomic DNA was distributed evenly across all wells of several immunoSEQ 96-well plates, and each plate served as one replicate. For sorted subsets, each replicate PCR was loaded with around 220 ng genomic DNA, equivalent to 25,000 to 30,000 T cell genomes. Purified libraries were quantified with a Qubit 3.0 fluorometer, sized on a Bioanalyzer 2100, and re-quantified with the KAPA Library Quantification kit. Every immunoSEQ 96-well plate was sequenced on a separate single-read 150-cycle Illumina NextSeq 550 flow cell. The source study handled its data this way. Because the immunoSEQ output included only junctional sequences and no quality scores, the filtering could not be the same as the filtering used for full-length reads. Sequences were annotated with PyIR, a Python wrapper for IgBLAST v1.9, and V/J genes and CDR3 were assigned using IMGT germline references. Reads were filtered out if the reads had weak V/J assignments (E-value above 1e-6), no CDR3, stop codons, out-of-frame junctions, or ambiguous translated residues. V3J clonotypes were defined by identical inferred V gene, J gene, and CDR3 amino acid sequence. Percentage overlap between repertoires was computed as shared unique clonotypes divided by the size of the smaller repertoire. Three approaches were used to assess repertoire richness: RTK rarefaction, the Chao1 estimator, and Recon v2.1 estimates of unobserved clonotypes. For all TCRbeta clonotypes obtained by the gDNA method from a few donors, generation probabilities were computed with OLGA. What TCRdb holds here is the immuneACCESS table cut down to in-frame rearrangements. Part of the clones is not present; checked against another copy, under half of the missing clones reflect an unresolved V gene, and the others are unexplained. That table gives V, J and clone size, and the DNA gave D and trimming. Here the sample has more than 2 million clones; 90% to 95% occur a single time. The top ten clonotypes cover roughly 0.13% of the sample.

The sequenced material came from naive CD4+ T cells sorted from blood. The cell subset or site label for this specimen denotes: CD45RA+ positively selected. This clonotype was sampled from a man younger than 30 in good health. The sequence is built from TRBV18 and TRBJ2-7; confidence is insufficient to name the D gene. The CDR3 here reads CASSPPSGSSEQYF. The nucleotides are TGTGCCAGCTCACCACCGTCAGGTTCCTCCGAGCAGTACTTC.